Sequencing of this TCR beta chain was carried out in a study of cytomegalovirus exposure and HLA in healthy donors. PCR employed 60 Vbeta and 13 Jbeta primers. The protocol was immunoSEQ multiplex PCR, while the TCRdb copy is restricted to in-frame clones and leaves out a portion. This table holds roughly 220,000 clones, roughly 80% found once. Points on this clone: Its target is not known.

V shed 5 bases and J shed 3 bases, with 10 bases lying between them. Germline V gene data show CDR1 as LNHDA and CDR2 as SQIVND (reference sequence). The CDR3 is made up of 13 amino acids. Study-level findings and limits: In a later analysis, a missense DCLRE1C variant was linked to TCR beta V- and J-gene trimming. 164 TCR beta chains were listed as cytomegalovirus-associated.

Donors were nominally healthy when sampled, though unrecorded immune exposures were likely. The sequenced sample was PBMCs. The receptor's source is a man aged 30 to 39 in good health and CMV-seronegative. This chain joins TRBV19 and TRBJ1-2; no definite D call. CDR3: CASSDPGDYGYTF. Here the CDR3 DNA reads TGTGCCAGTAGTGATCCCGGAGACTATGGCTACACCTTC.